This passage covers 28 T cell receptor beta chains from one sample sequenced in a study of beta chain features in type 1 diabetes. General study points: Shortening of TCRB CDR3s, moderate but significant, appeared in all four CD4+ subsets of Type 1 diabetes patients.

Isolated RNA was reverse transcribed in full, so expressed TCRB transcripts were sequenced. The method was immunoSEQ multiplex PCR; TCRdb's version includes in-frame clones alone and lacks a portion of them. The table lists roughly 47,000 clones, 35% to 55% of them singletons. Their target antigens are unknown. The sequenced sample was stem cell memory CD4+ T cells from blood. The receptors were gathered from a man aged 25 to 40 with type 1 diabetes.

This clone was seen a handful of times. The chain couples TRBV7-9 to TRBJ2-2; 7 bases match TRBD1. The CDR3 covers 14 residues. The germline CDR1 and CDR2 sequences are SEHNR and FQNEAQ (reference sequence). The V gene end was trimmed by 5 bases and the J gene end by 4 bases; junction bases not matched to a gene: 4. Here the CDR3 DNA reads TGTGCCAGCAGCCAGGGACAGCTCACCGGGGAGCTGTTTTTT. Translating gives CASSQGQLTGELFF.

This clone occurred a few times. CDR3 residues: CASSGDRVEAFF. DNA for the CDR3: TGTGCCAGCTCAGGGGACAGAGTTGAAGCTTTCTTT. This chain links TRBV18 with TRBJ1-1; 7 nucleotides match TRBD1. The CDR3 has 12 residues. The V segment lost 5 bases and the J segment 7 bases; nucleotides outside the gene matches: 4. Germline lookup yields CDR1 KGHSH and CDR2 LQKENI.

V gene TRBV30 combines with J gene TRBJ1-3; unclear D gene. CDR1 and CDR2 from the germline V gene are GTSNPN and SVGIG (reference sequence). Trimming left V 5 bases short and J 4 bases short, with 6 bases between. The CDR3 spans 11 residues. CDR3 sequence: CAWATGNTIYF. The CDR3 DNA reads TGTGCCTGGGCGACAGGAAACACCATATATTTT.

V and J are TRBV19 and TRBJ2-6; D not certain. Germline lookup yields CDR1 LNHDA and CDR2 SQIVND (reference sequence). V was trimmed by 5 bases and J by 0 bases, leaving 11 bases between them. This CDR3 contains 16 residues. The CDR3 reads CASSQIQISGANVLTF. In nucleotides, the CDR3 is TGTGCCAGTAGTCAAATACAGATCTCTGGGGCCAACGTCCTGACTTTC.

This sequence joins TRBV7-9 and TRBJ2-7; tentative D call: TRBD2 (5 bases). The germline gives CDR1 SEHNR, CDR2 FQNEAQ (reference sequence). Trimming removed 1 base at V and 6 bases at J, with 10 bases between. The CDR3 runs 13 residues. The CDR3 sequence is CASSLGGIGEQYF. In nucleotides, the CDR3 is TGTGCCAGCAGCTTAGGAGGGATTGGCGAGCAGTACTTC.

The rearrangement links TRBV18 to TRBJ1-3; D gene unclear. The germline V gene encodes CDR1 KGHSH and CDR2 LQKENI. Deletions cut 3 bases from V and 2 bases from J, with 14 bases between. The CDR3 has 16 amino acids. The CDR3 DNA reads as TGTGCCAGCTCACCCAACGAGGCACGCGCTGGAAACACCATATATTTT. Amino acid sequence: CASSPNEARAGNTIYF.

The rearrangement joins TRBV6-5 to TRBJ2-7, with 10 bases fitting TRBD1. The V gene's germline CDR1 is MNHEY and CDR2 SVGAGI. Germline trimming cut 5 bases from V and 2 bases from J; bases unmatched to any gene: 6. The CDR3 sequence is 15 residues long. This CDR3 reads CASSKGTGDPYEQYF. The CDR3 DNA reads TGTGCCAGCAGTAAGGGGACAGGGGACCCCTACGAGCAGTACTTC.

The gene calls are TRBV19 and TRBJ1-2; 9 positions agree with TRBD1. J lost 4 bases, V lost 5 bases, and 5 bases had no gene match. Germline CDR1 and CDR2: LNHDA and SQIVND (reference sequence). The CDR3 runs 14 residues. The chain's CDR3 is CASSARGQGYGYTF. The CDR3 DNA sequence: TGTGCCAGTAGTGCCCGGGGACAGGGCTATGGCTACACCTTC.

The V and J genes are TRBV28 and TRBJ2-1; 8 positions match TRBD2. This CDR3 region has 16 residues. V trimming: 1 base; J trimming: 2 bases; junction bases outside the gene matches: 4. CDR1 MDHEN and CDR2 SYDVKM come from the germline V gene. In nucleotides, the CDR3 is TGTGCCAGCAGTTTATCTTCGGGAGGGCCCTACAATGAGCAGTTCTTC. Its translation: CASSLSSGGPYNEQFF. Variable domain in full (rest from reference TRBV28 and TRBJ2-1): DVKVTQSSRYLVKRTGEKVFLECVQDMDHENMFWYRQDPGLGLRLIYFSYDVKMKEKGDIPEGYSVSREKKERFSLILESASTNQTSMYLCASSLSSGGPYNEQFFGPGTRLTVL.

This rearrangement joins TRBV7-2 to TRBJ2-1; TRBD2 agrees at 14 bases. CDR3 length: 15 amino acids. V shed 5 bases, J shed 6 bases, and the junction held 3 bases outside the gene matches. Germline V CDR1 and CDR2: SGHTA, FQGNSA. The CDR3 DNA reads as TGTGCCAGCAGCCCGGGACTAGCGGGGGCCAATGAGCAGTTCTTC. Its protein is CASSPGLAGANEQFF.

V gene TRBV19 combines with J gene TRBJ2-5; 8 bases are shared with TRBD1. The length of the CDR3 is 15 residues. Germline CDR1 is LNHDA and CDR2 is SQIVND (reference sequence). Trimming removed 7 bases from V and 7 bases from J; junction bases left unmatched: 14. CDR3 nucleotide sequence: TGTGCCAGTACCCAAGGGACAGGTCGAGGAGGGACCCAGTACTTC. Its protein product is CASTQGTGRGGTQYF.

In regard to this clone: Without the conserved terminal phenylalanine or tryptophan, this CDR3 likely stems from a read error. The genes are TRBV7-3 and TRBJ1-2; D is uncertain. The CDR3 spans 13 residues. Germline V gives CDR1 SGHTA, CDR2 FQGTGA. V was trimmed by 0 bases and J by 3 bases, leaving 5 bases between them. CDR3 region: CASSLTADYGYTL. The CDR3 nucleotides read TGTGCCAGCAGCTTAACAGCAGACTATGGCTACACCCTC.

The chain couples TRBV11-1 to TRBJ2-1, with TRBD1 matching 11 bases. V gave up 5 bases and J gave up 9 bases; unmatched junction bases: 9. This CDR3 spans 15 amino acids. CDR1 and CDR2 (germline): SGHAT, FQDESV (reference sequence). CDR3 amino acids: CASSRTDRGPGEQFF. As DNA, the CDR3 is TGTGCCAGCAGCCGAACGGACAGGGGGCCTGGTGAGCAGTTCTTC.

This clone was seen a handful of times. The chain uses TRBV6-5 and TRBJ1-4; tentatively, D is TRBD1 (6 bases). This CDR3 region has 15 residues. Trimming removed 4 bases from V and 5 bases from J, with 14 bases in between. Germline V lookup: CDR1 MNHEY, CDR2 SVGAGI. In nucleotides, the CDR3 is TGTGCCAGCAGTTCCCGAGACAGGAGAAATGAAAAACTGTTTTTT. It encodes CASSSRDRRNEKLFF.

The chain employs TRBV18 and TRBJ1-1; 9 positions agree with TRBD1. The CDR3 loop spans 16 amino acids. Germline V gene data show CDR1 as KGHSH and CDR2 as LQKENI. Trimming cost V 3 bases and J 4 bases; bases outside gene matches: 9. The CDR3 region is CASSPSPGTGITEAFF. CDR3 sequence (DNA): TGTGCCAGCTCACCCTCCCCCGGGACAGGGATCACTGAAGCTTTCTTT.

This clone was counted only a few times. This chain uses TRBV27 with TRBJ2-7; the D gene is possibly TRBD2 (5 bases). The CDR3 spans 13 residues. The germline V gene has CDR1 MNHEY and CDR2 SMNVEV (reference sequence). Trimming stripped 6 bases from V and 2 bases from J, with 11 bases between. The CDR3 bases are TGTGCCAGCAGGGAGGACCCCACCTACGAGCAGTACTTC. Protein: CASREDPTYEQYF.

The J gene is TRBJ2-1, the V gene TRBV5-1; 8 bases map to TRBD1. The length of the CDR3 is 16 residues. The germline gives CDR1 SGHRS, CDR2 YFSETQ. The J segment lost 2 bases and the V segment lost 7 bases, leaving 11 bases of the junction unmatched. The CDR3 DNA is TGCGCCAGCCAGGGACCCCGGGACAGGACCTACAATGAGCAGTTCTTC. Amino acid sequence: CASQGPRDRTYNEQFF.

This clone came up a few times. The chain is built from TRBV30 and TRBJ1-1; TRBD1 is a possible D gene (6 bases). The ends were cut back, 5 bases at V and 1 base at J, with 8 bases in the middle. There are 12 residues in the CDR3. Germline loops: CDR1 GTSNPN, CDR2 SVGIG (reference sequence). The CDR3 coding sequence is TGTGCCTGGGACAGGACGAACACTGAAGCTTTCTTT. Encoded protein: CAWDRTNTEAFF.

The chain joins TRBV7-3 to TRBJ2-1; tentative D call: TRBD2 (5 bases). This CDR3 is 18 amino acids long. Deletions cut 3 bases from V and 1 base from J, with 19 bases between. CDR1 SGHTA and CDR2 FQGTGA come from the germline V gene. DNA of the CDR3: TGTGCCAGCAGCTTGAAAGGTGGGCGGGTCCTATCCTACAATGAGCAGTTCTTC. It specifies CASSLKGGRVLSYNEQFF.

The genes are TRBV28 and TRBJ2-2; TRBD1 matches 9 bases. CDR3 size: 15 residues. Looked up from germline, CDR1 is MDHEN and CDR2 is SYDVKM. J was trimmed by 2 bases and V by 11 bases; bases with no gene match: 9. DNA of the CDR3: TGTGCCGGACAGGGGCAGGCGCCTAACACCGGGGAGCTGTTTTTT. Its translation: CAGQGQAPNTGELFF.

Of note for this clone: At one end, the junction sequence differs from germline, possibly due to a read error. The chain has TRBV7-7 and TRBJ2-5; D uncertain. This CDR3 region has 13 residues. Germline V CDR1 and CDR2: SSHAT, FNYEAQ (reference sequence). CDR3: CASSLLATGTQYF. CDR3 DNA: TGTGCTAGCAGCTTACTCGCCACTGGGACCCAGTACTTC.

The sample holds a few counts of this clone. The chain combines TRBV5-4 with TRBJ1-1; 9 bases are a match to TRBD1. Germline assignment: CDR1 SGHNT and CDR2 YYREEE (reference sequence). The CDR3 sequence is 15 residues long. Trimming at V came to 4 bases and at J to 1 base, leaving 5 bases not matched to a gene. The CDR3 reads CASSLSGQGNTEAFF. The DNA of the CDR3 is TGTGCCAGCAGCCTTTCGGGACAGGGGAACACTGAAGCTTTCTTT.

This clone showed up just a few times. This sequence joins TRBV7-8 and TRBJ2-7, with 10 bases fitting TRBD2. In germline, CDR1 is SGHVS, CDR2 FQNEAQ. The CDR3 covers 20 residues. V lost 1 base to trimming and J lost 3 bases; unmatched junction nucleotides: 18. The CDR3, as DNA: TGTGCCAGCAGCTTAGGTCTAGCGGGAGTCCCAAGGCCAAACTTCTACGAGCAGTACTTC. This codes for CASSLGLAGVPRPNFYEQYF.

The chain is built from TRBV18 and TRBJ2-7; 7 bases align to TRBD2. After removal of 3 bases from V and 2 bases from J, the junction contained 1 base not matched to a gene. Germline V gene lookup returns CDR1 KGHSH and CDR2 LQKENI. This CDR3 spans 13 amino acids. The CDR3 coding sequence is TGTGCCAGCTCACCCCGGGGGGCCTACGAGCAGTACTTC. Its translation: CASSPRGAYEQYF. Filled out from reference TRBV18 and TRBJ2-7, the complete variable domain reads NAGVMQNPRHLVRRRGQEARLRCSPMKGHSHVYWYRQLPEEGLKFMVYLQKENIIDESGMPKERFSAEFPKEGPSILRIQQVVRGDSAAYFCASSPRGAYEQYFGPGTRLTVT.

The chain carries TRBV7-2 and TRBJ2-5; possible D gene TRBD2, 6 bases. Germline V CDR1 and CDR2: SGHTA, FQGNSA. The CDR3 loop spans 14 amino acids. V was cut by 3 bases and J by 5 bases, with 13 bases left in between. This CDR3 is CASSLGRERETQYF. The CDR3 region has the DNA TGTGCCAGCAGCTTGGGACGGGAGAGGGAGACCCAGTACTTC.

This clone was observed a handful of times. This sequence joins TRBV10-3 and TRBJ2-6, with D perhaps matching TRBD1 (5 bases). The CDR3 sequence is 18 residues long. V was pared by 3 bases and J by 0 bases, with 15 bases between. From germline, CDR1 is ENHRY and CDR2 SYGVKD. Here the CDR3 DNA reads TGTGCCATCAGTGAAGTCCTGACAGTCTACTCTGGGGCCAACGTCCTGACTTTC. Translated, it gives CAISEVLTVYSGANVLTF.

The rearrangement joins TRBV7-2 to TRBJ1-1; tentative D call: TRBD1 (6 bases). The V gene's germline CDR1 is SGHTA and CDR2 FQGNSA. With 5 bases removed from V and 1 base from J, the gap between germline ends came to 14 bases. The CDR3 consists of 15 residues. CDR3 region: CASSPTGTTNTEAFF. DNA of the CDR3: TGTGCCAGCAGCCCCACCGGGACAACGAACACTGAAGCTTTCTTT.

V and J are TRBV19 and TRBJ2-3; 10 bases align to TRBD2. Germline V gives CDR1 LNHDA, CDR2 SQIVND (reference sequence). The trim removed 4 bases at V and 5 bases at J, leaving 3 bases unmatched. CDR3 length equals 14 residues. The CDR3 sequence is CASSKVAGGDTQYF. CDR3 bases: TGTGCCAGTAGTAAGGTAGCGGGAGGAGATACGCAGTATTTT.